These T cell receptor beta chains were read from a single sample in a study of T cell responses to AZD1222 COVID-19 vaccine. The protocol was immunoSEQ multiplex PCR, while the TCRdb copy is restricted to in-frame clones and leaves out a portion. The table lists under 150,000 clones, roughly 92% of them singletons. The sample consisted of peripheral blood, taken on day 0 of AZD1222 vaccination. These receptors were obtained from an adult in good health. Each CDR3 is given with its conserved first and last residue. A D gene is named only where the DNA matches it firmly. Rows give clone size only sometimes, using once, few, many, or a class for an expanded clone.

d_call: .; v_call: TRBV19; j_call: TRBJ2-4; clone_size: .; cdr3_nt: TGTGCCAGTAGTACCATTGCAGGTTCAGGGGCGAACATTCAGTACTTC; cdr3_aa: CASSTIAGSGANIQYF
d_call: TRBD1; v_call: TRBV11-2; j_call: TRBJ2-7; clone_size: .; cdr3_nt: TGTGCCAGCAGCTTTGGGGACAGCTCCTACGAGCAGTACTTC; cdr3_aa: CASSFGDSSYEQYF
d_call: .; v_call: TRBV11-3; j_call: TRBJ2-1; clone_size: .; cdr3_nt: TGTGCCAGCAGCTCCGACTCGTCGGGGAATGAGCAGTTCTTC; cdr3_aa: CASSSDSSGNEQFF
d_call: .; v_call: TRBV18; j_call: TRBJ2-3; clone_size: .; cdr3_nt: TGTGCCAGCTCACCCATCAGGGTTGGTGTGGAAGATACGCAGTATTTT; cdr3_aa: CASSPIRVGVEDTQYF
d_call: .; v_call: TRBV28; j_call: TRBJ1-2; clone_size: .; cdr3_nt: TGTGCCAGCCGGACTCATTACTATGGCTACACCTTC; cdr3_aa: CASRTHYYGYTF
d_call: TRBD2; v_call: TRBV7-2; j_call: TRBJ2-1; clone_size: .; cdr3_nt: TGTGCCAGCAGCCCTATCAAGAGCGGGAGTAGGTACAATGAGCAGTTCTTC; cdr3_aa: CASSPIKSGSRYNEQFF
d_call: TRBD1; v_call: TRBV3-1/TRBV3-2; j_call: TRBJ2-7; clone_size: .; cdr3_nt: TGTGCCAGCAGCCAAGAAGGGACAGCCCGCTCCTACGAGCAGTACTTC; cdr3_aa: CASSQEGTARSYEQYF
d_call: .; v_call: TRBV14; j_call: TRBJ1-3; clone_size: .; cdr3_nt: TGTGCCAGCAGCCCCTGGGGACGGCACTCTGGAAACACCATATATTTT; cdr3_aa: CASSPWGRHSGNTIYF
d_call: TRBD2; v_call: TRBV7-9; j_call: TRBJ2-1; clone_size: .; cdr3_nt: TGTGCCAGCAGCGCATGGACTAGCGACAATGAGCAGTTCTTC; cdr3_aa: CASSAWTSDNEQFF
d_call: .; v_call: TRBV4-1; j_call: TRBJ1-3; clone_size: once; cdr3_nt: TGCGCCAGCAGCCAAGAAGAGCGTGGAAACACCATATATTTT; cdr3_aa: CASSQEERGNTIYF
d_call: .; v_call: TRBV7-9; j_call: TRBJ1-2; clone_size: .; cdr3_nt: TGTGCCAGCAGCTCCTCCCCAGGCTATACCTCGGATGGCTACACCTTC; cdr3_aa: CASSSSPGYTSDGYTF
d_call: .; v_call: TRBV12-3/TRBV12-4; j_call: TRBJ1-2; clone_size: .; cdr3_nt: TGTGCCAGCAGCCCTACAGATAACTATGGCTACACCTTC; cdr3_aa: CASSPTDNYGYTF
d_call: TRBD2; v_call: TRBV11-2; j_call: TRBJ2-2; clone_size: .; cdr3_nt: TGTGCCAGCAGCCCACGGGGGGGGAACACCGGGGAGCTGTTTTTT; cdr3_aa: CASSPRGGNTGELFF
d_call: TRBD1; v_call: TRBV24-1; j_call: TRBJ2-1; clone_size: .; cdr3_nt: TGTGCCACCAGTGATAGGAAGACAGGGGGCCCCAACAATGAGCAGTTCTTC; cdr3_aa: CATSDRKTGGPNNEQFF
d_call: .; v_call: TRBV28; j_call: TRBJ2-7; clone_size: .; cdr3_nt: TGTGCCAGCAGCCGCCCCCCGGGACAAACAACCTACGAGCAGTACTTC; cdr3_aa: CASSRPPGQTTYEQYF
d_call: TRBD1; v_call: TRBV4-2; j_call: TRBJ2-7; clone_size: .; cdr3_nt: TGTGCCAGCAGCCAAGATCCTTCAGGGGGTCCCTACGAGCAGTACTTC; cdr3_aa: CASSQDPSGGPYEQYF
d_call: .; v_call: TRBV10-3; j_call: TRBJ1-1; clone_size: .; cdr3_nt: TGTGCCATCAGTGACGGACTCATTAACACTGAAGCTTTCTTT; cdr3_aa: CAISDGLINTEAFF
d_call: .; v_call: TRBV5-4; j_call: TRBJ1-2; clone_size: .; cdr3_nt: TGTGCCAGCAGCTTGGCCGGCTATGGCTACACCTTC; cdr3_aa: CASSLAGYGYTF
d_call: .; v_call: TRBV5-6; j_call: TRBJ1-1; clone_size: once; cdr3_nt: TGTGCCAGCAGCTCCCCAGGGAACACTGAAGCTTTCTTT; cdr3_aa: CASSSPGNTEAFF
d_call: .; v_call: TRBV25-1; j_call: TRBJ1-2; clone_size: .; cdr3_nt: TGTGCCAGCAATAAGGGGGTCTATGGCTACACCTTC; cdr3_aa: CASNKGVYGYTF
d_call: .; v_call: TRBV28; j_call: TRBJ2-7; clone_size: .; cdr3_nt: TGTGCCAGCACCAGGCAGGGTCCCTACGAGCAGTACTTC; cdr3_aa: CASTRQGPYEQYF
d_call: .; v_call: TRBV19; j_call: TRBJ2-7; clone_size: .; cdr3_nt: TGTGCCAGTAGTATTAACACTCTATCCTACGAGCAGTACTTC; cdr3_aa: CASSINTLSYEQYF
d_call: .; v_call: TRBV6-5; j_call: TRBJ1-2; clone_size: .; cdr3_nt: TGTGCCAGCGGCCGAAAATTGGATGGCTACACCTTC; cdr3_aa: CASGRKLDGYTF
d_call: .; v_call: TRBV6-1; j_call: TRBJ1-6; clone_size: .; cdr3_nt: TGTGCCAGCAGTGAAGCGGGTTCAGGGGTTAATTCACCCCTCCACTTT; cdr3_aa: CASSEAGSGVNSPLHF
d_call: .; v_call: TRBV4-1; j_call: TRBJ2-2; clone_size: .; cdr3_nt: TGCGCCAGCCGCCCGTGGACCGGGGAGCTGTTTTTT; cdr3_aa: CASRPWTGELFF
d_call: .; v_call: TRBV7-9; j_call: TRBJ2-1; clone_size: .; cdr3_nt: TGTGCCAGCAGCTCCGATCGGGGTCTAGCGAGGATCAATGAGCAGTTCTTC; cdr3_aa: CASSSDRGLARINEQFF
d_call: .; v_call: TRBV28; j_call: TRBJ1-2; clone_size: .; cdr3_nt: TGTGCCAGCAGTTCACAACTCGACAGAGATGGCTACACCTTC; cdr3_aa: CASSSQLDRDGYTF
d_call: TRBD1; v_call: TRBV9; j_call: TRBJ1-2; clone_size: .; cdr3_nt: TGTGCCAGTTCACAATCAGGGGGCAACTATGGCTACACCTTC; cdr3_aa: CASSQSGGNYGYTF
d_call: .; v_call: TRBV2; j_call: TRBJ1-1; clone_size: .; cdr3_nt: TGTGCCAGCAGGCATACAGGGTTGATGTTGAACACTGAAGCTTTCTTT; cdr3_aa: CASRHTGLMLNTEAFF
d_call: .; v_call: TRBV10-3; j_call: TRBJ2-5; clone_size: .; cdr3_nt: TGTGCCATCAGTGAGTCGGGTGAGACCCAGTACTTC; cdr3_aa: CAISESGETQYF
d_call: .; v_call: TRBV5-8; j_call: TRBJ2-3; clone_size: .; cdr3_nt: TGTGCCAGCAGCTCGGGGGGCGATACGCAGTATTTT; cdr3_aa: CASSSGGDTQYF
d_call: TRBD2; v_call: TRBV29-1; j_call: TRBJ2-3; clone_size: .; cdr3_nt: TGCAGTGCTGCCCTAGCGGATGCACCGTATTTT; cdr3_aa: CSAALADAPYF
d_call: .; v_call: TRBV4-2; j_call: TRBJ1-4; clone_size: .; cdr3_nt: TGTGCCAGCAGCCAAGCGCAGGGCGAAGCAACTAATGAAAAACTGTTTTTT; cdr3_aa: CASSQAQGEATNEKLFF
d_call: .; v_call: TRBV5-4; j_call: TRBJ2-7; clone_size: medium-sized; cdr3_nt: TGTGCGAGCGGGTTGCGGGGTAGCTACGAGCAGTACTTC; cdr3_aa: CASGLRGSYEQYF
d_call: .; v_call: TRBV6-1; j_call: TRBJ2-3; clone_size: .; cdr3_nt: TGTGCCAGCAGTGAACGGCGGTACACAGATACGCAGTATTTT; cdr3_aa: CASSERRYTDTQYF
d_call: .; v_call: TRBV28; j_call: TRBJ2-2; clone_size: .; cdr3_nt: TGTGCCAGCAGTTTGGGTCAGGGGTACACCGGGGAGCTGTTTTTT; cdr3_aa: CASSLGQGYTGELFF
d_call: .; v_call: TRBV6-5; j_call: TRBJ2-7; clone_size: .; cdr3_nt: TGTGCCAGCACTGCCGCTCGAGACACCCGCTACGAGCAGTACTTC; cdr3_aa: CASTAARDTRYEQYF
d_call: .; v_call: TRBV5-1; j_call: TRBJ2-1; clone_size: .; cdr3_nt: TGCGCCAGCAGCTTGGCGGGGCTTGATACATACAATGAGCAGTTCTTC; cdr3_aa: CASSLAGLDTYNEQFF
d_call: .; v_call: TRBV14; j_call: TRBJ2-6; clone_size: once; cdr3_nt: TGTGCCAGCAGCCAAGATCTCCGGGCCAACGTCCTGACTTTC; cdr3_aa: CASSQDLRANVLTF
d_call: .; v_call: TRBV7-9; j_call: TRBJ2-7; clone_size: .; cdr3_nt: TGTGCCAGCAGCTTAGAGCAGGGCTCCTACGAGCAGTACTTC; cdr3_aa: CASSLEQGSYEQYF
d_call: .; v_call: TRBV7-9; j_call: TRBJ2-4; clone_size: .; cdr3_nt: TGTGCCAGCAGCTTCGGGACCGGGAGACTAATTCAGTACTTC; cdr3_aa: CASSFGTGRLIQYF
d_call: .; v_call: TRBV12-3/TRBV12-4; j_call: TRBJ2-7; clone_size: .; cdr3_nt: TGTGCCAGCGGCAACCAACCGGTCGAGCAGTACTTC; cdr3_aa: CASGNQPVEQYF